This T cell receptor (beta chain) was captured in a study of blood T cell repertoires in COVID-19. Germline CDR1 reads MNHNS; CDR2 reads SASEGT. This CDR3 has 19 residues. Trimming removed 0 bases from V and 5 bases from J, with 23 bases in between. Method: immunoSEQ multiplex PCR; TCRdb's copy keeps in-frame clones and lacks some. The sample lists approximately 170,000 clones, more than 80% occurring once. The V call is TRBV6-1, the J call TRBJ1-5, with D hard to call. Sequencing input: PBMCs or T cells enriched from blood (not recorded which). The sequence was obtained from a man between 50 and 59 years old who had recovered from COVID-19. CDR3 region: CASSEAVWPREVPHQPQHF. The CDR3 bases are TGTGCCAGCAGTGAAGCGGTGTGGCCACGGGAGGTCCCTCATCAGCCCCAGCATTTT.